A selection of T cell receptor beta chains follows, all from one sample in a study of blood T cell repertoires in COVID-19. The method was immunoSEQ multiplex PCR; TCRdb's version includes in-frame clones alone and lacks a portion of them. The sample records approximately 350,000 clones, roughly 86% being singletons. The sequenced sample was peripheral blood. The receptors stem from an older woman with COVID-19, enrolled during active disease. CDR3s include the opening cysteine and the closing phenylalanine or tryptophan. The D gene is left open where the match is weak. Rows give clone size only sometimes, using once, few, many, or a class for an expanded clone.

-,TRBJ1-2,TRBV12-3/TRBV12-4,-,CASSSGSWGYTF,TGTGCCAGCAGTTCGGGGTCCTGGGGCTACACCTTC
-,TRBJ2-7,TRBV9,-,CASSVEGGPYEQYF,TGTGCCAGCAGCGTCGAGGGCGGTCCCTACGAGCAGTACTTC
-,TRBJ1-1,TRBV5-1,-,CASSLAGDHRRTEAFF,TGCGCCAGCAGCTTGGCCGGCGATCACAGAAGGACTGAAGCTTTCTTT
-,TRBJ2-2,TRBV7-3,-,CASSAASRDTGELFF,TGTGCCAGCAGCGCCGCATCTAGAGACACCGGGGAGCTGTTTTTT
TRBD2,TRBJ2-5,TRBV18,-,CASSPMGLLQETQYF,TGTGCCAGCTCACCAATGGGACTACTCCAAGAGACCCAGTACTTC
-,TRBJ1-1,TRBV7-9,-,CASSLPTGEAFF,TGTGCCAGCAGCCTTCCGACGGGTGAAGCTTTCTTT
TRBD2,TRBJ2-1,TRBV2,-,CASSVTSSRNEQFF,TGTGCCAGCAGCGTGACTAGCAGTAGGAATGAGCAGTTCTTC
-,TRBJ1-1,TRBV28,-,CASSAGRVHTEAFF,TGTGCCAGCAGCGCGGGGAGGGTCCACACTGAAGCTTTCTTT
TRBD2,TRBJ2-5,TRBV5-4,-,CASSSGGRDLKETQYF,TGTGCCAGCAGTAGCGGGGGGCGGGACCTGAAAGAGACCCAGTACTTC
-,TRBJ2-7,TRBV30,-,CAWSPSYEQYF,TGTGCCTGGAGTCCATCCTACGAGCAGTACTTC
-,TRBJ1-2,TRBV19,-,CASSMFRDYGYTF,TGTGCCAGTAGTATGTTCCGAGACTATGGCTACACCTTC
-,TRBJ2-2,TRBV18,-,CASSPQGVSANTGELFF,TGTGCCAGCTCACCACAGGGGGTTTCCGCGAACACCGGGGAGCTGTTTTTT
-,TRBJ1-1,TRBV27,-,CASSLSAGSFSRTEAFF,TGTGCCAGCAGTTTATCGGCAGGGTCCTTTAGTAGGACTGAAGCTTTCTTT
-,TRBJ1-2,TRBV2,-,CASSARQSYGYTF,TGTGCCAGCAGTGCCCGACAGTCGTATGGCTACACCTTC
TRBD1,TRBJ1-5,TRBV4-1,-,CASSQEGQSHQPQHF,TGCGCCAGCAGCCAGGAGGGACAGTCCCATCAGCCCCAGCATTTT
-,TRBJ1-1,TRBV18,-,CASSRTAPNTEAFF,TGTGCCAGCTCGCGGACAGCCCCGAACACTGAAGCTTTCTTT
-,TRBJ1-2,TRBV19,-,CASSIDFQGSTALYTF,TGTGCCAGTAGTATCGATTTTCAGGGGTCCACGGCCCTCTACACCTTC
-,TRBJ2-5,TRBV7-8,-,CASSGPLQETQYF,TGTGCCAGCAGTGGGCCCCTCCAAGAGACCCAGTACTTC
TRBD1,TRBJ1-1,TRBV7-2,once,CASSLQGADEAFF,TGTGCCAGCAGCCTTCAGGGGGCGGATGAAGCTTTCTTT
-,TRBJ1-4,TRBV5-1,-,CASRGSSNEKLFF,TGCGCCAGCCGCGGCAGCTCTAATGAAAAACTGTTTTTT
TRBD1,TRBJ1-3,TRBV30,-,CAWNEDRLISYSGNTIYF,TGTGCCTGGAACGAGGACAGGCTTATCAGCTACTCTGGAAACACCATATATTTT
TRBD2,TRBJ2-2,TRBV30,-,CACTLAGGPYTGELFF,TGTGCCTGTACTTTAGCGGGGGGGCCTTACACCGGGGAGCTGTTTTTT
-,TRBJ1-5,TRBV7-9,few,CASGPLRGPLEPQHF,TGTGCCAGCGGACCCCTCAGGGGACCCTTGGAGCCCCAGCATTTT
-,TRBJ1-1,TRBV29-1,-,CSGMTGNTEAFF,TGCAGCGGGATGACAGGGAACACTGAAGCTTTCTTT
-,TRBJ1-1,TRBV21-1,once,CASSLKREKGTEAFF,TGTGCCAGCAGCTTAAAGAGGGAAAAGGGAACTGAAGCTTTCTTT
-,TRBJ2-7,TRBV5-1,-,CASRFGGDAYEQYF,TGCGCCAGCAGATTTGGCGGGGACGCCTACGAGCAGTACTTC
TRBD2,TRBJ2-1,TRBV9,once,CATSGGESYNEQFF,TGTGCCACGAGCGGGGGGGAATCCTACAATGAGCAGTTCTTC
TRBD1,TRBJ2-3,TRBV24-1,-,CATGQGGPDTQYF,TGTGCCACCGGACAGGGAGGACCAGATACGCAGTATTTT
TRBD1,TRBJ2-6,TRBV5-1,-,CASGTGGGSGANVLTF,TGCGCCAGCGGAACAGGGGGCGGCTCTGGGGCCAACGTCCTGACTTTC
TRBD1,TRBJ1-1,TRBV19,-,CASNLDRSNTEAFF,TGTGCCAGTAACCTGGACAGGTCGAACACTGAAGCTTTCTTT
-,TRBJ1-5,TRBV9,-,CASSVEGDSNQPQHF,TGTGCCAGCAGCGTAGAAGGGGATAGCAATCAGCCCCAGCATTTT
TRBD1,TRBJ2-7,TRBV5-1,-,CASSLGTGGSEQYF,TGCGCCAGCAGCTTGGGGACAGGGGGCTCCGAGCAGTACTTC
TRBD2,TRBJ2-5,TRBV3-1/TRBV3-2,-,CASSPRGLAGGETQYF,TGTGCCAGCAGCCCTCGGGGACTAGCGGGAGGAGAGACCCAGTACTTC
-,TRBJ2-5,TRBV5-1,-,CASSQMDSAQETQYF,TGCGCCAGCAGCCAGATGGACAGCGCCCAAGAGACCCAGTACTTC
TRBD2,TRBJ2-3,TRBV30,once,CAWSVEASGGPTDTQYF,TGTGCCTGGAGTGTAGAAGCTAGCGGGGGCCCCACAGATACGCAGTATTTT
-,TRBJ2-7,TRBV6-5,-,CASLGEVDHEQYF,TGTGCCAGCCTAGGCGAGGTTGATCACGAGCAGTACTTC
-,TRBJ1-6,TRBV2,few,CASTPRGGNSPLHF,TGTGCCAGCACCCCCCGGGGTGGTAATTCACCCCTCCACTTT
-,TRBJ1-4,TRBV10-3,-,CAISVDLRGEKLFF,TGTGCCATCAGTGTCGACTTGCGGGGTGAAAAACTGTTTTTT
-,TRBJ2-5,TRBV7-9,-,CASILQGGQETQYF,TGTGCCAGCATCCTGCAGGGTGGGCAAGAGACCCAGTACTTC
-,TRBJ2-5,TRBV12-3/TRBV12-4,-,CASRRGETQYF,TGTGCCAGCAGGCGGGGAGAGACCCAGTACTTC
-,TRBJ1-4,TRBV24-1,few,CATSDSGIEKLFF,TGTGCCACCAGTGACTCAGGGATTGAAAAACTGTTTTTT